The rows below give T cell receptor beta chains drawn from one sample of a study of identical twins. TCRdb recomputed calls from the 5' RACE reads with MiXCR, one row per CDR3 protein. Of around 1.7 million distinct CDR3 sequences listed, less than 40% are singletons. Sequencing was performed on cord blood. The receptors here all came from a newborn girl in good health. Both conserved end residues are part of each CDR3.

>TRBJ2-1|TRBV27
CASSFTTGRVRTYNEQFF
>TRBJ2-1|TRBV7-8
CASSPDRISGEQFF
>TRBJ2-1|TRBV2
CASSTRQQGEQFF
>TRBJ2-3|TRBV4-2
CASSQDSFTDTQYF
>TRBJ1-5|TRBV20-1
CSASTGGAGNQPRHF
>TRBJ2-7|TRBV15
CATSRDIVGGEQYF
>TRBJ1-2|TRBV5-5
CASSQLVSGGYTF
>TRBJ1-1|TRBV7-9
CASRREVNTEAFF
>-|TRBV28
CATSDRVPYEQYF
>TRBJ2-3|TRBV11-2
CASSLKWPSGSVVDTQYF
>TRBJ2-2|TRBV2
CASLRGARNTGELFF
>TRBJ2-7|TRBV6-5
CASSYPRGTSGRNFYEQYF
>TRBJ1-5|TRBV24-1
CATSDGWGGRQHF
>TRBJ2-1|TRBV12-3/TRBV12-4
CASSRHSGRTYNEQFF
>TRBJ2-7|TRBV5-1
CASSAPTSSYEQYF
>TRBJ2-7|TRBV12-3/TRBV12-4
CASSLGDRAQYF
>TRBJ2-3|TRBV7-9
CASSLWSAKTDTQYF
>TRBJ2-1|TRBV10-3
CAISGGLGDSYNEQFF
>TRBJ1-4|TRBV11-2
CASSPRAFNEKLFF
>TRBJ1-1|TRBV20-1
CSARDPGTGWLGTEAFF
>TRBJ2-7|TRBV20-1
CSAPSRGLAGAAVYEQYF
>TRBJ2-7|TRBV3-1
CASSQEALAGAYEQYF
>-|TRBV10-3
CAISESGLAGTIKYEQYF
>TRBJ2-5|TRBV14
CASSQDTGGLPSETQYF
>TRBJ2-7|TRBV12-3/TRBV12-4
CASSLNAGTVSYEQYF
>TRBJ1-2|TRBV19
CASSIGERTWYGYTF
>TRBJ2-1|TRBV15
CATALGHEQFF
>TRBJ2-5|TRBV2
CASSEGGGPSYNEQYF